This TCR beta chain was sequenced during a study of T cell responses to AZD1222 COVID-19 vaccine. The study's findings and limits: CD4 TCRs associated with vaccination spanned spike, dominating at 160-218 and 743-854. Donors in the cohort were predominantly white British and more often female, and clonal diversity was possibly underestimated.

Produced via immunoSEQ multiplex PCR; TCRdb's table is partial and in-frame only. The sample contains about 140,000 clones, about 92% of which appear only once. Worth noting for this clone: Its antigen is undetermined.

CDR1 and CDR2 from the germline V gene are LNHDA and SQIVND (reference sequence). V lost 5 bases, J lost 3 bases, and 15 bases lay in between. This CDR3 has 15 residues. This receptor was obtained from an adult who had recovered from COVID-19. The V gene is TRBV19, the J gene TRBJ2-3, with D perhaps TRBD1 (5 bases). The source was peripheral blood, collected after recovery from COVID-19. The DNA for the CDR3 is TGTGCCAGTAGTTCCTACCTCAGGGCGACAGATACGCAGTATTTT. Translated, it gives CASSSYLRATDTQYF. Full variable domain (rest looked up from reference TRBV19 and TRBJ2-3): DGGITQSPKYLFRKEGQNVTLSCEQNLNHDAMYWYRQDPGQGLRLIYYSQIVNDFQKGDIAEGYSVSREKKESFPLTVTSAQKNPTAFYLCASSSYLRATDTQYFGPGTRLTVL.